The present TCR beta chain was sequenced within a study of T-cell memory formation after mild COVID-19. TCRdb called the 5' RACE reads again in MiXCR, with one record for every CDR3 protein. This table has fewer than 400,000 distinct CDR3 sequences, approximately 13% appearing once. Trimming cost V 6 bases and J 3 bases, with 15 bases left between them. This CDR3 spans 14 amino acids. Germline V lookup: CDR1 SQVTM, CDR2 ANQGSEA. The table lists this clonotype with a few counts. This rearrangement joins TRBV29-1 to TRBJ1-5; maybe TRBD1 (5 bases). Sequenced sample: PBMCs or a T cell subset sorted from them (not recorded which). The clonotype comes from a man aged 18-30 years who had mild COVID-19 (a few samples of this study predate the infection). Cell type and time point are not known. This chain's CDR3 is CSVTFDSLNQPQHF. The CDR3 bases are TGCAGCGTCACCTTTGACAGCCTCAATCAGCCCCAGCATTTT.